A single sample gave rise to the 24 T cell receptor beta chains below, sequenced in a study of blood T cell repertoires in COVID-19. Only in-frame clones appear in the TCRdb table, and some are missing; sequencing was by immunoSEQ multiplex PCR. The repertoire holds approximately 160,000 clones, with around 87% as singletons. Sequencing was done on a sample of peripheral blood. The receptors come from a man aged 60 to 69 with COVID-19, enrolled during active disease.

This sequence joins TRBV6-4 and TRBJ2-1, with D possibly being TRBD2 (6 bases). In germline, CDR1 is MRHNA, CDR2 SNTAGT. The CDR3 length is 17 residues. The germline V and J ends were trimmed by 9 bases and 1 base, with 22 bases remaining between them. CDR3 sequence: CARPRSGQNHSYNEQFF. As DNA, the CDR3 is TGTGCCAGACCTAGGAGCGGGCAAAACCATTCCTACAATGAGCAGTTCTTC.

This chain joins TRBV5-1 and TRBJ2-7, with D perhaps TRBD1 (6 bases). This CDR3 comprises 15 residues. Looked up from germline, CDR1 is SGHRS and CDR2 is YFSETQ. The V and J ends lost 3 bases and 2 bases respectively, with 15 bases between them. Written as DNA, the CDR3 is TGCGCCAGCAGCTACAGGGCTTCCAGTACCTACGAGCAGTACTTC. Translated, it gives CASSYRASSTYEQYF.

The chain recombines TRBV14 with TRBJ1-2; 7 positions agree with TRBD1. Germline CDR1 is SGHDN and CDR2 is FVKESK. Unmatched junction bases numbered 9, after V lost 6 bases and J lost 8 bases. This CDR3 comprises 13 residues. The DNA for the CDR3 is TGTGCCAGCAGAAGGGGGCGAACCGAGGGCTACACCTTC. Protein: CASRRGRTEGYTF. The variable domain in full, completed from reference TRBV14 and TRBJ1-2, reads EAGVTQFPSHSVIEKGQTVTLRCDPISGHDNLYWYRRVMGKEIKFLLHFVKESKQDESGMPNNRFLAERTGGTYSTLKVQPAELEDSGVYFCASRRGRTEGYTFGSGTRLTVV.

J is TRBJ2-5 and V is TRBV7-2, with a weak D call TRBD1 (6 bases). The V gene lost 8 bases and the J gene lost 4 bases, with 17 bases spanning the gap. Per the germline V gene, CDR1 is SGHTA and CDR2 is FQGNSA. The CDR3 length is 14 residues. CDR3 protein: CASRRARDIETQYF. The CDR3 nucleotides read TGTGCCAGCCGCCGGGCCCGGGACATAGAGACCCAGTACTTC.

The V and J genes are TRBV19 and TRBJ2-5, with 9 bases identical to TRBD1. Trimming took 5 bases from V and 6 from J; bases not matched to a gene: 4. The CDR3 sequence is 13 residues long. Germline CDR1 is LNHDA and CDR2 is SQIVND (reference sequence). CDR3 sequence (DNA): TGTGCCAGTAGTCCGGGACAGGGAAAGACCCAGTACTTC. As protein: CASSPGQGKTQYF.

This clone was observed a single time. The J gene is TRBJ1-2, the V gene TRBV7-9; TRBD1 might be the D (6 bases). Trimming stripped 5 bases from V and 5 bases from J, with 15 bases between. The CDR3 loop spans 14 amino acids. CDR1 and CDR2 (germline): SEHNR, FQNEAQ (reference sequence). CDR3 in DNA: TGTGCCAGCAGCGTTCAGGCAGGGGCATATGGCTACACCTTC. Translated: CASSVQAGAYGYTF.

This clone was found a few times. This chain connects TRBV19 to TRBJ1-2; possibly TRBD1 for D (5 bases). This CDR3 comprises 15 residues. Germline V gene data show CDR1 as LNHDA and CDR2 as SQIVND (reference sequence). The V gene lost 5 bases and the J gene lost 1 base, with 14 bases spanning the gap. CDR3 sequence: CASSGHLVGNYGYTF. Here the CDR3 DNA reads TGTGCCAGTAGTGGACACCTGGTGGGTAACTATGGCTACACCTTC.

The genes are TRBV5-8 and TRBJ2-1, with 8 bases matching TRBD1. V lost 4 bases, J lost 7 bases, and 7 bases stayed unmatched. The V gene's germline CDR1 is SGHTS and CDR2 YDEGEE. The CDR3 spans 14 residues. CDR3 nucleotides: TGTGCCAGCAGCCCTGGACAGGGATGGAATGAGCAGTTCTTC. Protein sequence: CASSPGQGWNEQFF.

This clone was detected once. The chain carries TRBV5-5 and TRBJ1-5; 9 bases agree with TRBD1. Per germline, CDR1 SGHKS and CDR2 YYEKEE (reference sequence). J lost 6 bases, V lost 0 bases, and 4 bases had no gene match. The CDR3 is 15 amino acids. The CDR3 DNA reads TGTGCCAGCAGCTTGGCCCCACAGGGGGCTCAGCCCCAGCATTTT. Translating it yields CASSLAPQGAQPQHF.

The J gene is TRBJ1-3, the V gene TRBV5-8; D may be TRBD1 (6 bases). CDR1 is SGHTS, CDR2 YDEGEE, per germline. CDR3 length: 14 amino acids. Trimming removed 4 bases at V and 2 bases at J, with 10 bases between. CDR3 DNA: TGTGCCAGCAGCCGGCAGGGGACTGGAAACACCATATATTTT. Encoded protein: CASSRQGTGNTIYF.

This clone appeared a few times. The rearrangement joins TRBV6-5 to TRBJ2-7; 13 nucleotides agree with TRBD2. Germline CDR1 reads MNHEY; CDR2 reads SVGAGI. V lost 4 bases to trimming and J lost 4 bases; unmatched junction nucleotides: 4. CDR3 size: 15 residues. The CDR3 region is CASSWTSGSVYEQYF. CDR3 in DNA: TGTGCCAGCAGTTGGACTAGCGGGAGTGTTTACGAGCAGTACTTC.

V and J are TRBV28 and TRBJ1-5, with a tentative D call TRBD1 (5 bases). The CDR3 is 13 residues long. CDR1 and CDR2 (germline): MDHEN, SYDVKM. Trimming took off 5 bases at V and 3 bases at J, with 8 bases between the two ends. The CDR3 loop is CASSRGLNQPQHF. CDR3 sequence (DNA): TGTGCCAGCAGTAGGGGCCTCAATCAGCCCCAGCATTTT.

The chain employs TRBV10-3 and TRBJ1-5, with 8 bases aligning to TRBD1. V lost 6 bases and J lost 4; bases outside the gene matches: 5. The CDR3 covers 14 residues. The germline V gene has CDR1 ENHRY and CDR2 SYGVKD. Here the CDR3 DNA reads TGTGCCATCAGCCAAGGACAGGGTAATCAGCCCCAGCATTTT. Translated: CAISQGQGNQPQHF.

Concerning this clone: This specimen includes other DNA sequences encoding the same CDR3. This chain uses TRBV11-2 with TRBJ2-1, with 7 bases lining up with TRBD2. Trimming at V came to 3 bases and at J to 8 bases, leaving 4 bases not matched to a gene. Germline CDR1 is SGHAT and CDR2 is FQNNGV. The CDR3 runs to 13 residues. The CDR3 DNA reads as TGTGCCAGCAGCTTTTTAGCGGGTTATGAGCAGTTCTTC. Its protein is CASSFLAGYEQFF.

This chain uses TRBV7-9 with TRBJ1-2; D is undetermined. Between the trimmed V and J ends, which lost 5 bases and 1 base, there was a span of 20 bases. This CDR3 is 17 amino acids long. Per the germline V gene, CDR1 is SEHNR and CDR2 is FQNEAQ (reference sequence). The CDR3 DNA sequence: TGTGCCAGCAGCGGGAGGGAGCCAGGAAGATTTAACTATGGCTACACCTTC. Its translation: CASSGREPGRFNYGYTF.

This clone has only one observation. The chain recombines TRBV6-1 with TRBJ1-3; D gene ambiguous. V was cut by 2 bases and J by 7 bases, with 15 bases left in between. Germline V gene data show CDR1 as MNHNS and CDR2 as SASEGT. The CDR3 is made up of 15 amino acids. CDR3 region: CASSETIGSWNTIYF. CDR3 coding DNA: TGTGCCAGCAGTGAAACTATCGGCAGCTGGAACACCATATATTTT.

This chain links TRBV7-2 with TRBJ1-1, with TRBD1 identical over 7 bases. Germline assignment: CDR1 SGHTA and CDR2 FQGNSA. The CDR3 extends over 14 amino acids. With V trimmed by 4 bases and J by 1 base, 3 bases remained unmatched. The CDR3, as DNA: TGTGCCAGCAGCTGGGGACAGCCGAACACTGAAGCTTTCTTT. As protein: CASSWGQPNTEAFF.

This CDR3 is CASSPRQGDYYGYTF. In DNA, the CDR3 is TGTGCCAGCTCACCAAGACAGGGGGACTACTATGGCTACACCTTC. The J gene is TRBJ1-2, the V gene TRBV18; 9 bases map to TRBD1. CDR1 and CDR2 from the germline V gene are KGHSH and LQKENI. V lost 2 bases and J lost 3; bases outside the gene matches: 4. The CDR3 spans 15 residues.

J is TRBJ1-2 and V is TRBV7-8; 8 positions match TRBD1. V lost 5 bases and J lost 4; bases outside the gene matches: 15. The CDR3 runs to 17 residues. Germline V gene sequence: CDR1 SGHVS, CDR2 FQNEAQ. CDR3 sequence: CASSNRDRRRPVYGYTF. For the CDR3, the DNA is TGTGCCAGCAGCAACCGGGACAGGAGACGCCCGGTCTATGGCTACACCTTC.

This rearrangement joins TRBV6-1 to TRBJ1-1, with 7 bases that match TRBD1. With V trimmed by 2 bases and J by 11 bases, 17 bases remained unmatched. CDR3 length equals 16 residues. The V gene's germline CDR1 is MNHNS and CDR2 SASEGT. The DNA for the CDR3 is TGTGCCAGCAGTGAACCTAAGGGCTCAGGGGGTATCTGGGCTTTCTTT. This encodes CASSEPKGSGGIWAFF.

This clone was recorded once. The V call is TRBV21-1, the J call TRBJ2-2; the DNA was not used to check the table's D call, TRBD2. TRBV21-1 is labeled a pseudogene. This CDR3 is 17 amino acids long. The CDR3 is CASSNQGGGPRTGELFF. The CDR3 bases are TGTGCCAGCAGCAACCAAGGGGGGGGGCCCCGGACCGGGGAGCTGTTTTTT.

V gene TRBV18 combines with J gene TRBJ1-3, with 8 nucleotides matching TRBD1. Germline V gene sequence: CDR1 KGHSH, CDR2 LQKENI. Germline trimming cut 3 bases from V and 7 bases from J; bases unmatched to any gene: 14. The CDR3 covers 17 residues. CDR3 region: CASSPIITGGVTNTIYF. The CDR3, as DNA: TGTGCCAGCTCACCCATCATAACAGGGGGTGTAACGAACACCATATATTTT.

This chain links TRBV11-2 with TRBJ1-2; 9 bases line up with TRBD1. CDR3 length: 13 amino acids. The V gene end was trimmed by 1 base and the J gene end by 6 bases; junction bases not matched to a gene: 0. Germline V gives CDR1 SGHAT, CDR2 FQNNGV. Written as DNA, the CDR3 is TGTGCCAGCAGCTTAGGGACAGGGGATGGCTACACCTTC. Amino acids: CASSLGTGDGYTF.

This clone was recorded only once. The CDR3 loop reads CASRFKGQFTGELFF. CDR3 sequence (DNA): TGCGCCAGCAGATTCAAGGGACAGTTCACCGGGGAGCTGTTTTTT. The chain recombines TRBV10-1 with TRBJ2-2; 7 positions match TRBD1. This CDR3 has 15 amino acids. Germline V gene data show CDR1 as WNHNN and CDR2 as SYGVQD (reference sequence). With V trimmed by 6 bases and J by 4 bases, 8 bases remained unmatched.